This record covers a single TCR beta chain. Its matching antigen is unknown. The ends were cut back, 5 bases at V and 2 bases at J, with 7 bases in the middle. CDR1 LNHDA and CDR2 SQIVND come from the germline V gene (reference sequence). There are 12 residues in the CDR3. cDNA synthesis used the whole RNA isolate, giving expressed TCRB sequences. Data came from immunoSEQ multiplex PCR; TCRdb stores just in-frame clones and leaves some out. The sample has 680,000 or so clones, 15% to 18% seen once. The sample belongs to a study of beta chain features in type 1 diabetes. Points from the study as a whole: Resolution of whether HLA type affects TCRB rearrangement was not achieved here. High TCR expression in some cells could lead to their over-representation in cDNA sequencing.

The source of this sequence is a man in his late teens or twenties in good health. The chain couples TRBV19 to TRBJ2-7; the D call may be TRBD1 or TRBD2 (5 bases each). Sequenced input: naive CD4+ T cells from blood. CDR3 region: CASSSGPYEQYF. In DNA, the CDR3 is TGTGCCAGTAGTTCGGGACCCTACGAGCAGTACTTC.